Detailed here is one T cell receptor beta chain. The repertoire was sequenced with immunoSEQ multiplex PCR; TCRdb's copy has only in-frame clones and lacks some. Among tens of thousands of clones listed, around 86% were seen once. Germline-derived CDR1 and CDR2 are SGHTA and FQGTGA. Trimming stripped 5 bases from V and 0 bases from J, with 11 bases between. The CDR3 extends over 15 amino acids. These data are taken from a study of blood T cell repertoires in COVID-19. The sequenced sample consisted of peripheral blood. The clonotype was recovered from a human donor in a cohort sampled during active COVID-19. The chain employs TRBV7-3 and TRBJ2-1; D ambiguous. Here the CDR3 reads CASSLTVSSYNEQFF. Written as DNA, the CDR3 is TGTGCCAGCAGCCTCACGGTAAGCTCCTACAATGAGCAGTTCTTC. Full variable domain (remainder filled in from reference TRBV7-3 and TRBJ2-1): GAGVSQTPSNKVTEKGKYVELRCDPISGHTALYWYRQSLGQGPEFLIYFQGTGAADDSGLPNDRFFAVRPEGSVSTLKIQRTERGDSAVYLCASSLTVSSYNEQFFGPGTRLTVL.